The 32 T cell receptor beta chains below were found in one sample sequenced in a study of identical twins. Each CDR3 protein gets one entry after TCRdb re-called the 5' RACE reads with MiXCR. The data hold 1.5 million to 2 million distinct CDR3 sequences, with around 33% observed a single time. Material: cord blood. The origin of the receptors is a newborn girl in good health.

This clonotype was seen a handful of times. V gene TRBV27 combines with J gene TRBJ2-1, with a tentative D call TRBD2 (6 bases). V lost 10 bases and J 6 bases, leaving 13 bases between the germline ends. The CDR3 is 12 amino acids. The germline V gene encodes CDR1 MNHEY and CDR2 SMNVEV (reference sequence). The chain's CDR3 is CATAEGLNEQFF. The CDR3 DNA reads TGTGCCACCGCCGAGGGACTCAATGAGCAGTTCTTC.

J is TRBJ2-7 and V is TRBV11-1, with 7 positions matching TRBD1. Germline CDR1 is SGHAT and CDR2 is FQDESV (reference sequence). The trim removed 4 bases at V and 2 bases at J, leaving 17 bases unmatched. This CDR3 comprises 18 residues. In nucleotides, the CDR3 is TGTGCCAGCAGCTCAAGGCAAGCCGGGACAGTCAGGACCTACGAGCAGTACTTC. Translated, it gives CASSSRQAGTVRTYEQYF.

J is TRBJ2-7 and V is TRBV20-1; 9 positions match TRBD1. CDR3 size: 12 residues. Germline V gene data show CDR1 as DFQATT and CDR2 as SNEGSKA (reference sequence). Trimming at V came to 5 bases and at J to 7 bases, leaving 6 bases not matched to a gene. The CDR3: CSAGTGKGEQYF. As DNA, the CDR3 is TGCAGTGCTGGGACAGGGAAGGGTGAGCAGTACTTC.

This rearrangement joins TRBV30 to TRBJ2-5; perhaps TRBD1 as D (5 bases). Germline loops: CDR1 GTSNPN, CDR2 SVGIG (reference sequence). Trimming cost V 2 bases and J 4 bases, with 8 bases left between them. The CDR3 consists of 12 residues. The chain's CDR3 is CAWSNQGETQYF. Here the CDR3 DNA reads TGTGCCTGGAGTAATCAGGGAGAGACCCAGTACTTC.

J is TRBJ1-1 and V is TRBV5-6; D remains unclear. Germline V gives CDR1 SGHDT, CDR2 YYEEEE. V lost 4 bases, J lost 4 bases, and 11 bases lay in between. The CDR3 consists of 13 residues. CDR3 nucleotide sequence: TGTGCCAGCAGCCCATTGTGGAGCACTGAAGCTTTCTTT. It yields the protein CASSPLWSTEAFF. The entire variable domain, with the rest obtained from reference TRBV5-6 and TRBJ1-1, is as follows: DAGVTQSPTHLIKTRGQQVTLRCSPKSGHDTVSWYQQALGQGPQFIFQYYEEEERQRGNFPDRFSGHQFPNYSSELNVNALLLGDSALYLCASSPLWSTEAFFGQGTRLTVV.

This clonotype was counted a few times. The chain's CDR3 is CSARDRDRGLYEQYF. The CDR3, as DNA: TGCAGTGCTAGAGATAGGGACAGGGGGCTATACGAGCAGTACTTC. The rearrangement links TRBV20-1 to TRBJ2-7; 12 bases align to TRBD1. CDR1 and CDR2 (germline): DFQATT, SNEGSKA (reference sequence). J was trimmed by 4 bases and V by 0 bases; bases with no gene match: 4. The CDR3 loop spans 15 amino acids.

V is TRBV25-1 and J is TRBJ1-4, with unresolved D. From germline, CDR1 is MGHDK and CDR2 SYGVNS. CDR3 length: 13 amino acids. V was pared by 11 bases and J by 0 bases, with 10 bases between. The CDR3, as DNA: TGTGCCGGTTCGACAACAACTAATGAAAAACTGTTTTTT. It yields the protein CAGSTTTNEKLFF.

V gene TRBV9 combines with J gene TRBJ1-5; D is possibly TRBD1 (5 bases). This CDR3 has 14 amino acids. V was pared by 4 bases and J by 5 bases, with 13 bases between. Germline values: CDR1 SGDLS, CDR2 YYNGEE. The CDR3 loop reads CASSPADTDQPQHF. The DNA of the CDR3 is TGTGCCAGCAGCCCAGCGGACACAGATCAGCCCCAGCATTTT.

This clonotype has only a few counts. The V call is TRBV2, the J call TRBJ2-1; no clear D. V was pared by 1 base and J by 4 bases, with 5 bases between. The CDR3 runs to 13 residues. Germline CDR1 reads SNHLY; CDR2 reads FYNNEI. The CDR3, as DNA: TGTGCCAGCAGTGAAGTAGATTACAATGAGCAGTTCTTC. Translation: CASSEVDYNEQFF.

The chain combines TRBV13 with TRBJ2-7, with 7 bases aligning to TRBD2. V gave up 3 bases and J gave up 7 bases; unmatched junction bases: 12. The CDR3 is 15 residues long. Germline CDR1 reads PRHDT; CDR2 reads FYEKMQ (reference sequence). The CDR3 nucleotides read TGTGCCAGCAGCTTCTCCAGCGGGATTTCCAATGAGCAGTACTTC. This sequence encodes CASSFSSGISNEQYF.

The chain recombines TRBV7-9 with TRBJ2-6; D perhaps matches TRBD2 (6 bases). The length of the CDR3 is 20 residues. The ends were cut back, 1 base at V and 0 bases at J, with 19 bases in the middle. CDR1 is SEHNR and CDR2 is FQNEAQ in the germline V gene (reference sequence). The CDR3 here is CASSLVRREQSLSGANVLTF. CDR3 sequence (DNA): TGTGCCAGCAGCTTAGTCCGACGGGAGCAGTCCCTCTCTGGGGCCAACGTCCTGACTTTC.

This clonotype turned up a few times. The chain carries TRBV20-1 and TRBJ1-6; D may be TRBD1 (5 bases). CDR3 length: 15 amino acids. V lost 0 bases and J lost 6, with 12 bases in between. CDR1 and CDR2 (germline): DFQATT, SNEGSKA (reference sequence). The CDR3 DNA reads as TGCAGTGCTAGAGATTCCCGGGACGTTAATTCACCCCTCCACTTT. It translates to CSARDSRDVNSPLHF.

Many counts were recorded for this clonotype. This chain joins TRBV20-1 and TRBJ1-5, with D maybe TRBD1 (6 bases). V was trimmed by 3 bases and J by 7 bases, leaving 7 bases between them. The CDR3 runs to 11 residues. The germline V gene has CDR1 DFQATT and CDR2 SNEGSKA (reference sequence). CDR3 nucleotides: TGCAGTGCTAGCAGGGGACAGCCCCAGCATTTT. This encodes CSASRGQPQHF.

This chain links TRBV27 with TRBJ2-3, with D perhaps given as TRBD1 or TRBD2 (5 bases each). This CDR3 is 14 amino acids long. In germline, CDR1 is MNHEY, CDR2 SMNVEV (reference sequence). V lost 1 base and J lost 5, with 10 bases in between. The CDR3 reads CASSLYRDGDTQYF. The CDR3 nucleotides are TGTGCCAGCAGTTTATATAGGGACGGAGATACGCAGTATTTT.

The V and J genes are TRBV18 and TRBJ1-1, with D hard to call. V was trimmed by 5 bases and J by 0 bases, leaving 13 bases between them. The germline gives CDR1 KGHSH, CDR2 LQKENI. This CDR3 has 15 residues. The CDR3, as DNA: TGTGCCAGCTCAACCCGACGGACTATGAACACTGAAGCTTTCTTT. Protein: CASSTRRTMNTEAFF. The whole variable domain, filled in from reference TRBV18 and TRBJ1-1, reads NAGVMQNPRHLVRRRGQEARLRCSPMKGHSHVYWYRQLPEEGLKFMVYLQKENIIDESGMPKERFSAEFPKEGPSILRIQQVVRGDSAAYFCASSTRRTMNTEAFFGQGTRLTVV.

This clonotype was counted a few times. The rearrangement joins TRBV25-1 to TRBJ1-1; no clear D. The CDR3 length is 13 residues. V was cut by 6 bases and J by 6 bases, with 14 bases left in between. Germline lookup yields CDR1 MGHDK and CDR2 SYGVNS. The CDR3 bases are TGTGCCAGCAGAGCACGCCAAGGTTCTGAAGCTTTCTTT. The encoded protein is CASRARQGSEAFF. Variable domain in full (rest from reference TRBV25-1 and TRBJ1-1): EADIYQTPRYLVIGTGKKITLECSQTMGHDKMYWYQQDPGMELHLIHYSYGVNSTEKGDLSSESTVSRIRTEHFPLTLESARPSHTSQYLCASRARQGSEAFFGQGTRLTVV.

Many counts were recorded for this clonotype. V gene TRBV27 combines with J gene TRBJ2-1, with 9 bases fitting TRBD2. The CDR3 runs to 16 residues. CDR1 is MNHEY and CDR2 is SMNVEV in the germline V gene (reference sequence). Losses at the gene ends were 3 bases for V and 2 bases for J; bases not matched to a gene: 5. The CDR3 nucleotides read TGTGCCAGCAGTTTGTTTCCTAGCGGGGCCTACAATGAGCAGTTCTTC. Protein sequence: CASSLFPSGAYNEQFF.

The V and J genes are TRBV29-1 and TRBJ2-7; 12 bases line up with TRBD2. The CDR3 runs 14 residues. Per the germline V gene, CDR1 is SQVTM and CDR2 is ANQGSEA. V lost 2 bases, J lost 5 bases, and 4 bases stayed unmatched. CDR3 in amino acids: CSVERASGRDEQYF. CDR3 DNA sequence: TGCAGCGTTGAAAGGGCTAGCGGGAGGGACGAGCAGTACTTC.

The V gene is TRBV5-6, the J gene TRBJ2-6, with 9 bases matching TRBD2. J was trimmed by 0 bases and V by 0 bases; bases with no gene match: 10. Germline CDR1 and CDR2: SGHDT and YYEEEE. The CDR3 runs to 20 residues. The CDR3 reads CASSLALAGSRSSGANVLTF. Written as DNA, the CDR3 is TGTGCCAGCAGCTTGGCGCTAGCGGGGTCCCGATCCTCTGGGGCCAACGTCCTGACTTTC.

In its sample, this clonotype was seen a few times. The chain joins TRBV14 to TRBJ2-7, with D possibly matching TRBD1 (6 bases). The ends were cut back, 4 bases at V and 3 bases at J, with 16 bases in the middle. CDR1 and CDR2 (germline): SGHDN, FVKESK. The CDR3 totals 15 residues. CDR3 loop: CASSPYREGSYEQYF. The DNA for the CDR3 is TGTGCCAGCAGCCCCTACAGGGAAGGAAGCTACGAGCAGTACTTC.

V gene TRBV5-1 combines with J gene TRBJ2-3; D could derive from TRBD1 or TRBD2 (6 bases each). The V gene lost 1 base and the J gene lost 2 bases, with 11 bases spanning the gap. This CDR3 contains 15 residues. Germline CDR1 reads SGHRS; CDR2 reads YFSETQ. The CDR3 loop reads CASSLRGLFTDTQYF. Here the CDR3 DNA reads TGCGCCAGCAGCTTGCGGGGGCTGTTCACAGATACGCAGTATTTT.

This clonotype has just a few counts. V and J are TRBV7-2 and TRBJ1-5; the D gene is possibly TRBD1 (6 bases). The CDR3 loop spans 15 amino acids. Germline CDR1 is SGHTA and CDR2 is FQGNSA. Deletions cut 1 base from V and 1 base from J, with 8 bases between. CDR3 sequence: CASSLGRGSNQPQHF. Here the CDR3 DNA reads TGTGCCAGCAGCTTAGGCAGGGGCAGCAATCAGCCCCAGCATTTT.

This clonotype appeared a few times. The rearrangement uses TRBV5-1 and TRBJ2-1; 9 bases are a match to TRBD1. The CDR3 consists of 15 residues. CDR1 and CDR2 (germline): SGHRS, YFSETQ. Unmatched junction bases numbered 3, after V lost 0 bases and J lost 5 bases. As DNA, the CDR3 is TGCGCCAGCAGCTTGGCGGGACAGGGAAACAATGAGCAGTTCTTC. Translating it yields CASSLAGQGNNEQFF.

The table lists this clonotype with a few counts. J is TRBJ2-3 and V is TRBV27, with D possibly matching TRBD2 (7 bases). V dropped 1 base and J dropped 6 bases, with 11 bases sitting between them. The germline CDR1 and CDR2 sequences are MNHEY and SMNVEV (reference sequence). The CDR3 totals 14 residues. CDR3 sequence: CASSLFGGADTQYF. Here the CDR3 DNA reads TGTGCCAGCAGTTTATTTGGGGGGGCGGATACGCAGTATTTT.

CDR3 sequence (DNA): TGTGCCAGCTCCACCGGGACAGGTTCATTCAACGAAAAACTGTTTTTT. Its protein is CASSTGTGSFNEKLFF. The chain combines TRBV9 with TRBJ1-4, with 8 positions matching TRBD1. With 7 bases clipped from V and 8 bases from J, the junction kept 16 bases outside the gene matches. Per germline, CDR1 SGDLS and CDR2 YYNGEE. The CDR3 consists of 16 residues.

This clonotype was picked up a small number of times. The CDR3 coding sequence is TGTGCCAGCAGCCTCCGGACAGGGATCCTCTTCGGCACAGATACGCAGTATTTT. Residues: CASSLRTGILFGTDTQYF. The chain combines TRBV14 with TRBJ2-3, with TRBD1 matching over 8 bases. The J segment lost 1 base and the V segment lost 4 bases, leaving 13 bases of the junction unmatched. This CDR3 spans 18 amino acids. Looked up from germline, CDR1 is SGHDN and CDR2 is FVKESK.

The chain is built from TRBV20-1 and TRBJ2-3, with D maybe TRBD1 (5 bases). Trimming pared 3 bases from V and 2 bases from J, leaving 18 bases between. The CDR3 is made up of 16 amino acids. From germline, CDR1 is DFQATT and CDR2 SNEGSKA (reference sequence). CDR3 loop: CSASGAPGAYTDTQYF. The CDR3 DNA is TGCAGTGCTAGTGGGGCCCCTGGGGCCTACACAGATACGCAGTATTTT.

This clonotype was counted a few times. The chain employs TRBV7-9 and TRBJ1-1; 8 bases line up with TRBD1. In germline, CDR1 is SEHNR, CDR2 FQNEAQ (reference sequence). With V trimmed by 1 base and J by 3 bases, 1 base remained unmatched. The CDR3 length is 14 residues. The CDR3 reads CASSLGGQDTEAFF. The CDR3 nucleotides are TGTGCCAGCAGCTTAGGGGGACAGGACACTGAAGCTTTCTTT.

Only one count was recorded for this clonotype. The V call is TRBV4-2, the J call TRBJ1-4, with D uncertain. The CDR3 contains 14 residues. CDR1 is LGHNA and CDR2 is YNFKEQ in the germline V gene. V shed 0 bases and J shed 4 bases, with 6 bases lying between them. The CDR3 loop is CASSQDGLNEKLFF. CDR3 nucleotides: TGTGCCAGCAGCCAAGATGGTCTTAATGAAAAACTGTTTTTT.

This clonotype has just a few counts. The rearrangement links TRBV7-2 to TRBJ2-3; unclear D gene. The CDR3 runs 13 residues. The germline CDR1 and CDR2 sequences are SGHTA and FQGNSA. Trimming took off 5 bases at V and 4 bases at J, with 10 bases between the two ends. CDR3 DNA sequence: TGTGCCAGCAGCCCAATAGTGCCAGATACGCAGTATTTT. It encodes CASSPIVPDTQYF.

J is TRBJ1-1 and V is TRBV12-5; 8 bases line up with TRBD1. The V and J ends lost 6 bases and 4 bases, in that order; junction bases with no gene match: 4. Germline CDR1 reads LGHNT; CDR2 reads FRNRAP. The CDR3 has 13 residues. CDR3 DNA: TGTGCTAGTGGCCCCGGACAGGGCACTGAAGCTTTCTTT. Amino acids: CASGPGQGTEAFF.

This clonotype occurred a few times. The chain employs TRBV12-3 or TRBV12-4 and TRBJ1-2; 8 bases are shared with TRBD1. This CDR3 region has 13 residues. V was pared by 5 bases and J by 7 bases, with 6 bases of the junction left unmatched. For the CDR3, the DNA is TGTGCCAGCAGTCGGACAGGGTTTAGTGGCTACACCTTC. Its translation: CASSRTGFSGYTF.